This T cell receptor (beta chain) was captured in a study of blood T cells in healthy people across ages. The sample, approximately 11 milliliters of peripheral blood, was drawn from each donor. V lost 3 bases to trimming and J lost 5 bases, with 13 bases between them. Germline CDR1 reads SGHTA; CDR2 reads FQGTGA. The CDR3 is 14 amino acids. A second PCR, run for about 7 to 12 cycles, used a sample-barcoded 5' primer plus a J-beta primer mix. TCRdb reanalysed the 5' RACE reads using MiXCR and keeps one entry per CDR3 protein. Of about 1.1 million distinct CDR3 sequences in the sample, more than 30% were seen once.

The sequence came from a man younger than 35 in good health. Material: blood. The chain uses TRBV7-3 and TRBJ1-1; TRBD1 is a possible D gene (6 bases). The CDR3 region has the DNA TGTGCCAGCAGCTTGGCCAGGGGCATTACTGAAGCTTTCTTT. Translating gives CASSLARGITEAFF.